These 9 T cell receptor beta chains came from one sample sequenced in a study of T cell responses to AZD1222 COVID-19 vaccine. Assay used: immunoSEQ multiplex PCR; TCRdb lists only in-frame clones, some missing. The sample yields about 70,000 clones, roughly 84% seen once. The sequenced sample was peripheral blood, obtained on day 0 of AZD1222 vaccination. These receptors were obtained from an adult in good health.

This rearrangement joins TRBV19 to TRBJ1-1; 8 bases map to TRBD1. The germline gives CDR1 LNHDA, CDR2 SQIVND (reference sequence). The CDR3 has 15 residues. Trimming removed 7 bases from V and 4 bases from J; junction bases left unmatched: 11. CDR3 nucleotide sequence: TGTGCCAGTACATTACTGAAAACAGGGGGCACTGAAGCTTTCTTT. This translates into CASTLLKTGGTEAFF.

CDR3 residues: CASSLWSGQETQYF. The CDR3 DNA sequence: TGTGCCAGCAGCTTGTGGTCAGGGCAAGAGACCCAGTACTTC. V gene TRBV5-4 combines with J gene TRBJ2-5, with D maybe TRBD1 (5 bases). Trimming removed 1 base from V and 2 bases from J, with 9 bases in between. This CDR3 spans 14 amino acids. CDR1 and CDR2 from the germline V gene are SGHNT and YYREEE (reference sequence).

The V call is TRBV24-1, the J call TRBJ1-1, with 10 nucleotides matching TRBD1. The germline V gene has CDR1 KGHDR and CDR2 SFDVKD. This CDR3 spans 17 amino acids. With 5 bases clipped from V and 1 base from J, the junction kept 9 bases outside the gene matches. This CDR3 is CATSGLSDRGENTEAFF. In nucleotides, the CDR3 is TGTGCCACCAGTGGCCTTTCGGACAGGGGGGAGAACACTGAAGCTTTCTTT.

V is TRBV28 and J is TRBJ1-3; D is ambiguous. V dropped 5 bases and J dropped 0 bases, with 11 bases sitting between them. The CDR3 length is 15 residues. Germline V gene sequence: CDR1 MDHEN, CDR2 SYDVKM. The CDR3 DNA reads as TGTGCCAGCAGTCCTCGGATCTTCTCTGGAAACACCATATATTTT. It specifies CASSPRIFSGNTIYF. Filled out from reference TRBV28 and TRBJ1-3, the complete variable domain reads DVKVTQSSRYLVKRTGEKVFLECVQDMDHENMFWYRQDPGLGLRLIYFSYDVKMKEKGDIPEGYSVSREKKERFSLILESASTNQTSMYLCASSPRIFSGNTIYFGEGSWLTVV.

The genes are TRBV4-1 and TRBJ1-4; 11 bases match TRBD1. The CDR3 spans 16 residues. The V and J ends lost 2 bases and 5 bases, in that order; junction bases with no gene match: 4. Looked up from germline, CDR1 is MGHRA and CDR2 is YSYEKL. CDR3 in amino acids: CASSQLGTGGNEKLFF. As DNA, the CDR3 is TGCGCCAGCAGCCAACTTGGGACAGGGGGGAATGAAAAACTGTTTTTT.

This clone was recorded once. The chain employs TRBV4-1 and TRBJ2-7; TRBD1 agrees at 8 bases. The CDR3 loop spans 15 amino acids. V dropped 1 base and J dropped 3; count of bases not matched to a gene: 5. Germline V gene data show CDR1 as MGHRA and CDR2 as YSYEKL. The CDR3 here is CASSQARQGYYEQYF. The CDR3 region has the DNA TGCGCCAGCAGCCAAGCCCGACAGGGGTACTACGAGCAGTACTTC.

The rearrangement uses TRBV9 and TRBJ1-3; D not resolved. Germline V lookup: CDR1 SGDLS, CDR2 YYNGEE. The V end was cut by 0 bases, the J end by 0 bases, with 4 bases between. The CDR3 loop spans 14 amino acids. This CDR3 reads CASSVEGSGNTIYF. For the CDR3, the DNA is TGTGCCAGCAGCGTAGAGGGCTCTGGAAACACCATATATTTT. The variable domain in full, completed from reference TRBV9 and TRBJ1-3, reads DSGVTQTPKHLITATGQRVTLRCSPRSGDLSVYWYQQSLDQGLQFLIQYYNGEERAKGNILERFSAQQFPDLHSELNLSSLELGDSALYFCASSVEGSGNTIYFGEGSWLTVV.

Written as DNA, the CDR3 is TGTGCCAGCAGCCCTAGCGACAGGGGGCGCTCACCCCTCCACTTT. It codes for CASSPSDRGRSPLHF. The genes are TRBV7-9 and TRBJ1-6; 10 nucleotides agree with TRBD1. The germline gives CDR1 SEHNR, CDR2 FQNEAQ (reference sequence). This CDR3 spans 15 amino acids. The V gene end was trimmed by 5 bases and the J gene end by 10 bases; junction bases not matched to a gene: 8.

CDR3 loop: CASSLVVTGDEKLFF. The CDR3 nucleotides read TGTGCCAGCAGCTTGGTGGTTACGGGGGATGAAAAACTGTTTTTT. The chain joins TRBV5-5 to TRBJ1-4, with a weak D call TRBD1 (5 bases). Trimming pared 0 bases from V and 6 bases from J, leaving 12 bases between. Germline CDR1 SGHKS, CDR2 YYEKEE (reference sequence). The CDR3 length is 15 residues.